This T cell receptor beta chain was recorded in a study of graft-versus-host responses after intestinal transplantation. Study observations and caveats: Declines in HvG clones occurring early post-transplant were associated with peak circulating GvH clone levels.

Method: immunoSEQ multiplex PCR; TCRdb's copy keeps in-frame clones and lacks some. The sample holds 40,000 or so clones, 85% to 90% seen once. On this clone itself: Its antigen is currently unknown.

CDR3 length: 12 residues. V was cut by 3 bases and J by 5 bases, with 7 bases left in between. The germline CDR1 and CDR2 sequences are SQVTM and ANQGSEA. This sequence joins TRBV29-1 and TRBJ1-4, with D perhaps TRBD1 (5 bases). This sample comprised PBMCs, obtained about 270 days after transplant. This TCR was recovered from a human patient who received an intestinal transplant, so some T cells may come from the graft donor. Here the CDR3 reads CSVEEGNEKLFF. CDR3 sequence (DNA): TGCAGCGTTGAGGAGGGGAATGAAAAACTGTTTTTT.